The clone carrying this TCR beta chain has ten or more counts. The source of the sample is a study of T cells in Graves' hyperthyroidism and ophthalmopathy. RNA transcripts gave rise to amplified TCR beta CDR3 regions. First-round RT-PCR targeting the TCR CDR3 was performed with the HTBI primer set. TCRdb independently ran MiXCR on the multiplex PCR reads; one entry per CDR3 protein. Of about 680,000 distinct CDR3 sequences in the sample, roughly a third were seen once. This CDR3 comprises 15 residues. Germline V lookup: CDR1 SNHLY, CDR2 FYNNEI. Trimming took 0 bases from V and 10 from J, leaving 13 bases between them.

This TCR was sampled from a woman between 40 and 50 years old with Graves' hyperthyroidism. Sequenced input: blood. The chain uses TRBV2 and TRBJ1-6; D gene uncertain. For the CDR3, the DNA is TGTGCCAGCAGTGAAGCGCTTCTGCGAAGCTCACCCCTCCACTTT. This encodes CASSEALLRSSPLHF. The full variable domain, in which reference TRBV2 and TRBJ1-6 provide the parts outside the CDR3, is EPEVTQTPSHQVTQMGQEVILRCVPISNHLYFYWYRQILGQKVEFLVSFYNNEISEKSEIFDDQFSVERPDGSNFTLKIRSTKLEDSAMYFCASSEALLRSSPLHFGNGTRLTVT.